This entry describes one T cell receptor beta chain. Its antigen is unknown. The data belong to a study of T cells in localized non-small cell lung cancer. Germline V gene sequence: CDR1 MGHRA, CDR2 YSYEKL. Trimming took off 4 bases at V and 7 bases at J, with 13 bases between the two ends. The CDR3 length is 13 residues. Profiling relied on immunoSEQ multiplex PCR, and the TCRdb table lists in-frame clones only, not all of them. The table lists 72,000 or so clones, 80% to 90% of them singletons. Study outcomes and limitations: Sequence data derive from only one tumor region, so heterogeneity remains possible.

This material consisted of peripheral blood, taken before any cancer treatment. V and J are TRBV4-1 and TRBJ1-2; the D is unclear. This TCR derives from a female donor older than 55 with stage I lung adenocarcinoma. Written as DNA, the CDR3 is TGCGCCAGCAGCCCTCTGGGTTTCGGTGGCTACACCTTC. Residues: CASSPLGFGGYTF.